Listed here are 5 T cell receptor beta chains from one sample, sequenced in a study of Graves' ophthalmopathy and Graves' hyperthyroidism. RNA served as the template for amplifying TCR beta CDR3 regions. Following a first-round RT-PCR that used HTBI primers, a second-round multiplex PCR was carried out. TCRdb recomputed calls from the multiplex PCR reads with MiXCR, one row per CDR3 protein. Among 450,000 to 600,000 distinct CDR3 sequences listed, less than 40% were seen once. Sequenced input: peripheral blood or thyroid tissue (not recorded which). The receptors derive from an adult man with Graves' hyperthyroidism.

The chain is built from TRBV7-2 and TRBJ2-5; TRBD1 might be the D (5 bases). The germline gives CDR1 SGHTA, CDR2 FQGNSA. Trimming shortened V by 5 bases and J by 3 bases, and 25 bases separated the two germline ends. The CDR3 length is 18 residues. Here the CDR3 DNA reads TGTGCCAGCAGCACCCGCCCGGCCGGCAGGGCCCACAAAGAGACCCAGTACTTC. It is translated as CASSTRPAGRAHKETQYF.

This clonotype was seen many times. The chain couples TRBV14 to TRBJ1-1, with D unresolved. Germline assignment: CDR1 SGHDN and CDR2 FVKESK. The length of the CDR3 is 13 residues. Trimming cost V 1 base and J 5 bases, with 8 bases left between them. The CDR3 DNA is TGTGCCAGCAGCCAAGGGGCTTTAACTGAAGCTTTCTTT. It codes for CASSQGALTEAFF.

CDR3 loop: CASSSTAIAYEQYF. The CDR3 region has the DNA TGTGCCAGCAGTTCTACAGCAATAGCCTACGAGCAGTACTTC. The chain has TRBV7-4 and TRBJ2-7; D call uncertain. Trimming took off 6 bases at V and 2 bases at J, with 14 bases between the two ends. CDR3 length: 14 residues. Germline V gives CDR1 SGHVT, CDR2 SQSDAQ.

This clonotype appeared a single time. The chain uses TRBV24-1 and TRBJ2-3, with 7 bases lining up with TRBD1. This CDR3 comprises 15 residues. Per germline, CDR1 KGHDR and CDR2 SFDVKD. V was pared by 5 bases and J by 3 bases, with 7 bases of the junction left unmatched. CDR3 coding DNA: TGTGCCACCAGTGCTGGGACAGAGCATACAGATACGCAGTATTTT. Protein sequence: CATSAGTEHTDTQYF.

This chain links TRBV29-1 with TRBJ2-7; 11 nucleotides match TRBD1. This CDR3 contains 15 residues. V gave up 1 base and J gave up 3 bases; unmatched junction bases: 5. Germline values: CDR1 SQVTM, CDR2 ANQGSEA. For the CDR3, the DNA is TGCAGCGTTGAAGCCGGGACAGGGGGGAACTACGAGCAGTACTTC. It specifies CSVEAGTGGNYEQYF.